Each of the 26 T cell receptor beta chains below was sequenced from the same sample in a study of T-cell memory formation after mild COVID-19. Using its own MiXCR run on the 5' RACE reads, TCRdb lists one record per CDR3 protein. The data contain about 150,000 distinct CDR3 sequences, roughly 15% of them singletons. The sequencing input was PBMCs or a T cell subset sorted from them (not recorded which). Every receptor here comes from an adult woman who had mild COVID-19 (a few samples of this study predate the infection). Cell type and time point are not known.

In this sample, this clonotype turned up a few times. The V and J genes are TRBV9 and TRBJ1-1; D is unclear. The germline V gene has CDR1 SGDLS and CDR2 YYNGEE. The V gene lost 2 bases and the J gene lost 0 bases, with 11 bases spanning the gap. The CDR3 consists of 15 residues. The CDR3: CASSVEGMMNTEAFF. In DNA form, the CDR3 reads TGTGCCAGCAGCGTTGAAGGAATGATGAACACTGAAGCTTTCTTT.

This clonotype was picked up many times. Written as DNA, the CDR3 is TGCGCCAGCAGCTTAGACTCGGCTAGCGGGAGGGGAGAGCAGTTCTTC. It is translated as CASSLDSASGRGEQFF. This chain connects TRBV5-1 to TRBJ2-1; 12 positions agree with TRBD2. V lost 2 bases, J lost 10 bases, and 10 bases stayed unmatched. The CDR3 runs to 16 residues. Germline CDR1 is SGHRS and CDR2 is YFSETQ.

This clonotype was counted a few times. The chain has TRBV20-1 and TRBJ2-7, with a weak D call TRBD2 (6 bases). This CDR3 region has 13 residues. Germline CDR1 reads DFQATT; CDR2 reads SNEGSKA (reference sequence). V lost 5 bases, J lost 0 bases, and 11 bases lay in between. In nucleotides, the CDR3 is TGCAGTGCTGGAGGGACGGTCTCCTACGAGCAGTACTTC. Translation gives CSAGGTVSYEQYF.

This clonotype was observed a handful of times. V and J are TRBV19 and TRBJ2-3; 9 nucleotides agree with TRBD1. The CDR3 length is 15 residues. J was trimmed by 2 bases and V by 6 bases; bases with no gene match: 6. CDR1 and CDR2 (germline): LNHDA, SQIVND (reference sequence). The CDR3 DNA sequence: TGTGCCAGTAGAAGGGGGGACAGGGCCACAGATACGCAGTATTTT. Its protein product is CASRRGDRATDTQYF.

The chain employs TRBV7-9 and TRBJ1-5; D is uncertain. The CDR3 is 14 residues long. V lost 1 base and J lost 5, with 9 bases in between. Per germline, CDR1 SEHNR and CDR2 FQNEAQ (reference sequence). The CDR3 nucleotides are TGTGCCAGCAGCTTAGGCGGTGGGGATCAGCCCCAGCATTTT. Translated: CASSLGGGDQPQHF. Full variable domain (rest looked up from reference TRBV7-9 and TRBJ1-5): DTGVSQNPRHKITKRGQNVTFRCDPISEHNRLYWYRQTLGQGPEFLTYFQNEAQLEKSRLLSDRFSAERPKGSFSTLEIQRTEQGDSAMYLCASSLGGGDQPQHFGDGTRLSIL.

This clonotype was observed a handful of times. V usage is TRBV5-1 and J usage is TRBJ2-2, with a weak D call TRBD1 (5 bases). CDR3 length: 14 residues. Trimming took off 2 bases at V and 7 bases at J, with 12 bases between the two ends. The germline V gene has CDR1 SGHRS and CDR2 YFSETQ. The CDR3 DNA reads as TGCGCCAGCAGCTTAGGGCAGGGCCACGGGGAGCTGTTTTTT. It encodes CASSLGQGHGELFF.

The V gene is TRBV7-9, the J gene TRBJ2-3; D remains ambiguous. From germline, CDR1 is SEHNR and CDR2 FQNEAQ (reference sequence). V gave up 3 bases and J gave up 5 bases, with 18 bases separating them. This CDR3 comprises 16 residues. CDR3 sequence (DNA): TGTGCCAGCAGCTTTTCTGGAGCCTCTATAGGAGATACGCAGTATTTT. Its translation is CASSFSGASIGDTQYF. The whole variable domain, remainder taken from reference TRBV7-9 and TRBJ2-3, is DTGVSQNPRHKITKRGQNVTFRCDPISEHNRLYWYRQTLGQGPEFLTYFQNEAQLEKSRLLSDRFSAERPKGSFSTLEIQRTEQGDSAMYLCASSFSGASIGDTQYFGPGTRLTVL.

This clonotype came up a few times. The gene calls are TRBV7-9 and TRBJ2-5, with TRBD1 as a possible D gene (7 bases). Germline CDR1 SEHNR, CDR2 FQNEAQ (reference sequence). The V end lost 4 bases, the J end lost 5 bases, and 11 bases lay between the germline ends. The CDR3 covers 13 residues. The CDR3 reads CASSSTGRETQYF. The CDR3 DNA is TGTGCCAGCAGCTCGACAGGGAGGGAGACCCAGTACTTC.

This clonotype has only a few counts. V usage is TRBV5-4 and J usage is TRBJ2-7; D is undetermined. This CDR3 is built from 13 residues. Looked up from germline, CDR1 is SGHNT and CDR2 is YYREEE (reference sequence). Deletions cut 1 base from V and 0 bases from J, with 5 bases between. CDR3 amino acids: CASSLMPSYEQYF. In DNA form, the CDR3 reads TGTGCCAGCAGCTTGATGCCCTCCTACGAGCAGTACTTC.

This clonotype was seen a handful of times. The genes are TRBV3-1 and TRBJ1-5; no clear D. The germline CDR1 and CDR2 sequences are LGHDT and YNNKEL (reference sequence). This CDR3 has 14 residues. Trimming cost V 0 bases and J 3 bases, with 6 bases left between them. The CDR3 region is CASSQDSVNQPQHF. CDR3 coding DNA: TGTGCCAGCAGCCAAGATTCGGTCAATCAGCCCCAGCATTTT.

The V call is TRBV9, the J call TRBJ2-3, with D unresolved. The V gene's germline CDR1 is SGDLS and CDR2 YYNGEE. Between the trimmed V and J ends, which lost 4 bases and 5 bases, there was a span of 11 bases. This CDR3 comprises 13 residues. CDR3 region: CASSPGSLDTQYF. As DNA, the CDR3 is TGTGCCAGCAGCCCCGGATCGCTAGATACGCAGTATTTT. Variable domain in full (rest from reference TRBV9 and TRBJ2-3): DSGVTQTPKHLITATGQRVTLRCSPRSGDLSVYWYQQSLDQGLQFLIQYYNGEERAKGNILERFSAQQFPDLHSELNLSSLELGDSALYFCASSPGSLDTQYFGPGTRLTVL.

This clonotype was seen a few times. This chain connects TRBV19 to TRBJ2-3; D remains ambiguous. Trimming left V 2 bases short and J 5 bases short, with 8 bases between. Germline V CDR1 and CDR2: LNHDA, SQIVND (reference sequence). The CDR3 runs to 13 residues. CDR3 DNA sequence: TGTGCCAGTAGTATACTTATTGAAGATACGCAGTATTTT. Its translation is CASSILIEDTQYF.

The chain recombines TRBV21-1 with TRBJ1-2. TRBV21-1 is recorded as a pseudogene. The CDR3 covers 16 residues. CDR3 in DNA: TGTGCCAGCAGCAAAGTAGGGCAGCGACCTAACTATGGCTACACCTTC. Translation: CASSKVGQRPNYGYTF.

This clonotype has more than one count but fewer than ten. The chain recombines TRBV5-8 with TRBJ2-7; 8 bases map to TRBD1. The germline CDR1 and CDR2 sequences are SGHTS and YDEGEE. CDR3 length: 14 amino acids. V lost 4 bases, J lost 3 bases, and 6 bases stayed unmatched. CDR3 in amino acids: CASSIGQGGYEQYF. CDR3 DNA sequence: TGTGCCAGCAGCATCGGACAGGGTGGCTACGAGCAGTACTTC.

J is TRBJ2-7 and V is TRBV5-1, with 8 bases lining up with TRBD1. V shed 3 bases, J shed 3 bases, and the junction held 5 bases outside the gene matches. The germline V gene has CDR1 SGHRS and CDR2 YFSETQ. The CDR3 loop spans 14 amino acids. The CDR3 loop is CASSSGTGLYEQYF. As DNA, the CDR3 is TGCGCCAGCAGCTCCGGGACAGGCCTCTACGAGCAGTACTTC.

This clonotype occurred a few times. V gene TRBV12-3 or TRBV12-4 combines with J gene TRBJ2-5; 9 nucleotides align to TRBD1. V gave up 6 bases and J gave up 4 bases; unmatched junction bases: 9. The CDR3 spans 15 residues. This chain's CDR3 is CASRLENRGLETQYF. DNA of the CDR3: TGTGCCAGCAGACTAGAAAACAGGGGGCTAGAGACCCAGTACTTC.

The gene calls are TRBV7-2 and TRBJ2-3, with D unclear. Looked up from germline, CDR1 is SGHTA and CDR2 is FQGNSA. V shed 1 base and J shed 8 bases, with 16 bases lying between them. The CDR3 length is 15 residues. The CDR3 nucleotides are TGTGCCAGCAGCTTAGGGGTTCCGCTGGCAAGTACGCAGTATTTT. Its protein is CASSLGVPLASTQYF.

This CDR3 is CATSKGGISGANVLTF. The CDR3 DNA sequence: TGTGCCACCAGCAAGGGAGGGATCTCTGGGGCCAACGTCCTGACTTTC. The V and J genes are TRBV15 and TRBJ2-6; 7 positions agree with TRBD2. CDR1 and CDR2 (germline): LNHNV, YYDKDF (reference sequence). J was trimmed by 0 bases and V by 4 bases; bases with no gene match: 3. The CDR3 is made up of 16 amino acids.

This sequence joins TRBV10-3 and TRBJ1-2; 9 bases align to TRBD1. Germline V gene sequence: CDR1 ENHRY, CDR2 SYGVKD. The CDR3 runs 15 residues. Unmatched junction bases numbered 8, after V lost 9 bases and J lost 0 bases. CDR3 in amino acids: CAIQDRGRANYGYTF. As DNA, the CDR3 is TGTGCCATACAGGACAGGGGTCGAGCTAACTATGGCTACACCTTC.

V gene TRBV20-1 combines with J gene TRBJ2-7; D might be TRBD1 (5 bases). V shed 2 bases and J shed 5 bases, with 7 bases lying between them. This CDR3 is built from 11 residues. Germline loops: CDR1 DFQATT, CDR2 SNEGSKA (reference sequence). CDR3 loop: CSARQGNEQYF. CDR3 nucleotides: TGCAGTGCTAGACAGGGAAACGAGCAGTACTTC.

This chain joins TRBV5-1 and TRBJ1-1, with 8 bases that match TRBD1. The germline V gene has CDR1 SGHRS and CDR2 YFSETQ. The CDR3 loop spans 13 amino acids. The trim removed 4 bases at V and 6 bases at J, leaving 5 bases unmatched. Written as DNA, the CDR3 is TGCGCCAGCAGCCTCGGACAGGGTGCTGAAGCTTTCTTT. Translation: CASSLGQGAEAFF.

The V gene is TRBV24-1, the J gene TRBJ1-2; possible D gene TRBD1, 5 bases. Germline V CDR1 and CDR2: KGHDR, SFDVKD. Trimming removed 6 bases from V and 4 bases from J, with 8 bases in between. CDR3 length equals 12 residues. CDR3 bases: TGTGCCACCAGTCGGGACTCCTATGGCTACACCTTC. It specifies CATSRDSYGYTF.

This clonotype was detected a few times. This chain joins TRBV19 and TRBJ1-6; 7 bases map to TRBD1. The length of the CDR3 is 13 residues. Per germline, CDR1 LNHDA and CDR2 SQIVND (reference sequence). With V trimmed by 3 bases and J by 15 bases, 8 bases remained unmatched. CDR3 DNA: TGTGCCAGTAGTATTCAGGGGGATAACGACCTCCACTTT. Amino acid sequence: CASSIQGDNDLHF.

A word on this clonotype: The germline gene is not matched at one end of the junction; a read error may be the cause. The J gene is TRBJ2-3, the V gene TRBV7-9, with 11 nucleotides matching TRBD2. The CDR3 runs 17 residues. Germline V gene lookup returns CDR1 SEHNR and CDR2 FQNEAQ (reference sequence). DNA of the CDR3: TGTGCCAGCAGCTTAGACCTAGCGGGGGGTTGGACAGATACGAAGTATTTT. It translates to CASSLDLAGGWTDTKYF.

This clonotype appeared many times. The chain links TRBV20-1 to TRBJ2-1; D not resolved. The germline V gene encodes CDR1 DFQATT and CDR2 SNEGSKA (reference sequence). Trimming shortened V by 0 bases and J by 0 bases, and 15 bases separated the two germline ends. The CDR3 runs 17 residues. In DNA, the CDR3 is TGCAGTGCTAGAGATACTACATTCGCGGCCTCCTACAATGAGCAGTTCTTC. It codes for CSARDTTFAASYNEQFF.

V gene TRBV27 combines with J gene TRBJ2-7, with 8 bases lining up with TRBD2. CDR1 and CDR2 from the germline V gene are MNHEY and SMNVEV (reference sequence). V dropped 3 bases and J dropped 0; count of bases not matched to a gene: 1. The CDR3 contains 14 residues. The CDR3 DNA is TGTGCCAGCAGTTTTAGCGGGGACTCCTACGAGCAGTACTTC. Translated, it gives CASSFSGDSYEQYF.